This T cell receptor beta chain comes out of a study of cytomegalovirus exposure and HLA in healthy donors. General observations from the study: Differences between HLA loci emerged in a later analysis of TCR association rates, with DRB1 most and HLA-C fewest. CMV antigen specificity of three CMV-associated chains was confirmed in vitro. Roughly uniform sequencing depth across donors was assumed, possibly incorrectly.

Of note for this clone: The antigen remains unidentified.

The PCR employed 60 Vbeta primers together with 13 Jbeta primers. This table comes from immunoSEQ multiplex PCR, and its TCRdb copy is limited to in-frame clones, with some not included. This sample carries 120,000 to 150,000 clones, less than 80% of them seen once, and the ten largest clones take over 8.5%. From germline, CDR1 is MDHEN and CDR2 SYDVKM. V shed 7 bases and J 8 bases; nucleotides not matched to a gene: 12. The length of the CDR3 is 15 residues. The origin of this receptor is a woman aged 50 to 60 in good health and CMV-seropositive. Material: PBMCs. The gene calls are TRBV28 and TRBJ2-1, with 9 bases that match TRBD1. CDR3 DNA: TGTGCCAGCAAGATTGGGGACAGGGAATTCGATGAGCAGTTCTTC. Amino acids: CASKIGDREFDEQFF.